The source of this T cell receptor (beta chain) is a study of blood T cell repertoires in COVID-19. Turning to the study itself: Sites in the United States, Italy and Spain provided acute and convalescent COVID-19 samples. Sources were T cells, B-cell-depleted T cells, or PBMCs; the material itself was cDNA or gDNA.

The germline V and J ends were trimmed by 0 bases and 5 bases, with 10 bases remaining between them. The CDR3 consists of 14 residues. Germline values: CDR1 LNHDA, CDR2 SQIVND (reference sequence). Original data processing: From reference gene primer amplification, estimates of nucleated cell counts were derived. TCRdb's copy holds only in-frame clones and misses some; the assay was immunoSEQ multiplex PCR. The DNA gave D and trimming, while V, J and clone size come from that table. Of 180,000 or so clones detected, over 75% appear once; the ten largest clones hold about 2.7%. The chain joins TRBV19 to TRBJ1-2; D is perhaps TRBD1 (5 bases). The TCR sequence derives from a middle-aged man with active or convalescent COVID-19. Specimen: peripheral blood. Here the CDR3 reads CASSIDWGRYGYTF. The DNA for the CDR3 is TGTGCCAGTAGTATAGATTGGGGCCGATATGGCTACACCTTC.